The rows below give T cell receptor beta chains drawn from one sample of a study of OX40 agonist ivuxolimab in advanced cancers. TCRdb's table, derived via immunoSEQ multiplex PCR, lists solely in-frame clones and lacks some. This table has around 70,000 clones, about four fifths appearing once. This specimen was CD4+ or CD8+ T cells sorted from blood, taken in a trial of the OX40 agonist ivuxolimab. The source of these receptors is an adult with an advanced solid tumor such as melanoma, head and neck, liver or kidney cancer. Both conserved end residues are trimmed from each CDR3. A D gene is named only where the DNA matches it firmly.

d_gene: -
v_gene: TRBV4-1
j_gene: TRBJ2-7
CDR3aa: ASSQDRTRATYEQY

d_gene: TRBD1
v_gene: TRBV4-3
j_gene: TRBJ2-5
CDR3aa: ASSQGLTGGQETQY

d_gene: TRBD1
v_gene: TRBV29-1
j_gene: TRBJ1-2
CDR3aa: SVETGAGINYGYT

d_gene: -
v_gene: TRBV19
j_gene: TRBJ2-1
CDR3aa: ASSIRGSYNEQF

d_gene: -
v_gene: TRBV7-9
j_gene: TRBJ2-7
CDR3aa: ASSLTEGSYEQY

d_gene: -
v_gene: TRBV29-1
j_gene: TRBJ2-1
CDR3aa: SVDRTDEQF

d_gene: TRBD2
v_gene: TRBV7-2
j_gene: TRBJ2-5
CDR3aa: ASSLGPWQGGKTQY

d_gene: -
v_gene: TRBV5-1
j_gene: TRBJ2-2
CDR3aa: ASSLGRNEAGELF

d_gene: -
v_gene: TRBV6-6
j_gene: TRBJ2-7
CDR3aa: ASRLSGGTYEQY

d_gene: -
v_gene: TRBV12-5
j_gene: TRBJ1-1
CDR3aa: ASGRESNTEAF